These 20 T cell receptor beta chains were all obtained from the same sample, sequenced in a study of CD8 T cells in Susac syndrome. About 0.5 to 1 ug RNA was reverse transcribed with random hexamers. TCRdb recomputed calls from the immunoSEQ multiplex PCR reads with MiXCR, one row per CDR3 protein. The sample includes some 200,000 distinct CDR3 sequences, around 95% of them seen just once. Sequencing was performed on CD4+ T cells from PBMCs. The receptors were gathered from a human donor with multiple sclerosis.

The genes are TRBV20-1 and TRBJ1-5; D is undetermined. CDR1 is DFQATT and CDR2 is SNEGSKA in the germline V gene (reference sequence). The V and J ends lost 1 base and 0 bases respectively, with 10 bases between them. This CDR3 contains 15 residues. CDR3 in DNA: TGCAGTGCTAGAGCCAACACGGGTAGCAATCAGCCCCAGCATTTT. This encodes CSARANTGSNQPQHF.

V is TRBV14 and J is TRBJ2-1; 7 nucleotides match TRBD1. The CDR3 is 17 residues long. The germline CDR1 and CDR2 sequences are SGHDN and FVKESK. The junction had 6 bases not matched to a gene; V was cut back by 1 base and J by 0 bases. CDR3 coding DNA: TGTGCCAGCAGCCAAGCGACAGGGTTGGTCTCCTACAATGAGCAGTTCTTC. It codes for CASSQATGLVSYNEQFF. Using reference TRBV14 and TRBJ2-1 for the parts outside the CDR3, the full variable domain is EAGVTQFPSHSVIEKGQTVTLRCDPISGHDNLYWYRRVMGKEIKFLLHFVKESKQDESGMPNNRFLAERTGGTYSTLKVQPAELEDSGVYFCASSQATGLVSYNEQFFGPGTRLTVL.

J is TRBJ2-7 and V is TRBV27; 7 nucleotides line up with TRBD2. The germline V gene has CDR1 MNHEY and CDR2 SMNVEV (reference sequence). The V gene end was trimmed by 4 bases and the J gene end by 4 bases; junction bases not matched to a gene: 10. The CDR3 consists of 15 residues. The CDR3 region has the DNA TGTGCCAGCAGTTCGCGCCGGGACTACGGATACGAGCAGTACTTC. Amino acids: CASSSRRDYGYEQYF.

V and J are TRBV4-1 and TRBJ2-7; 12 bases match TRBD2. V trimming: 3 bases; J trimming: 4 bases; junction bases outside the gene matches: 7. In germline, CDR1 is MGHRA, CDR2 YSYEKL. The CDR3 contains 16 residues. The CDR3 spells CASSHPTSGSRYEQYF. CDR3 nucleotides: TGCGCCAGCAGCCATCCGACTAGCGGGAGTAGGTACGAGCAGTACTTC.

The rearrangement links TRBV29-1 to TRBJ1-1, with TRBD1 as a possible D gene (5 bases). V was cut by 7 bases and J by 5 bases, with 26 bases left in between. Germline V gene data show CDR1 as SQVTM and CDR2 as ANQGSEA. This CDR3 is built from 16 residues. The CDR3 loop reads CSAKGRGLSPGTEAFF. In DNA form, the CDR3 reads TGCAGCGCCAAGGGGAGGGGACTTAGCCCAGGGACTGAAGCTTTCTTT.

DNA for the CDR3: TGTGCCAGCACAGGGACCGTCTACAATGAGCAGTTCTTC. Translating it yields CASTGTVYNEQFF. V usage is TRBV2 and J usage is TRBJ2-1; tentatively, D is TRBD1 or TRBD2 (5 bases each). CDR1 is SNHLY, CDR2 FYNNEI, per germline. The CDR3 is 13 residues long. The germline V and J ends were trimmed by 7 bases and 3 bases, with 10 bases remaining between them.

The V and J genes are TRBV20-1 and TRBJ2-3; the match to TRBD2 covers 9 bases. V lost 7 bases to trimming and J lost 11 bases; unmatched junction nucleotides: 10. The germline V gene encodes CDR1 DFQATT and CDR2 SNEGSKA (reference sequence). CDR3 size: 12 residues. For the CDR3, the DNA is TGCAGTGGGCTAGCGGGGCTGGTCAGGCAGTATTTT. Protein: CSGLAGLVRQYF.

The chain couples TRBV14 to TRBJ2-7; D perhaps matches TRBD2 (7 bases). Between the trimmed V and J ends, which lost 1 base and 2 bases, there was a span of 12 bases. CDR1 is SGHDN, CDR2 FVKESK, per germline. There are 15 residues in the CDR3. The CDR3: CASSQARGPAYEQYF. CDR3 coding DNA: TGTGCCAGCAGCCAAGCGCGGGGGCCAGCCTACGAGCAGTACTTC.

V and J are TRBV7-9 and TRBJ2-3, with D unresolved. V shed 2 bases and J shed 6 bases, with 12 bases lying between them. The CDR3 runs to 14 residues. The V gene's germline CDR1 is SEHNR and CDR2 FQNEAQ (reference sequence). The CDR3 region is CASSLTGGADTQYF. The CDR3 nucleotides read TGTGCCAGCAGCTTAACTGGTGGTGCTGATACGCAGTATTTT.

The chain combines TRBV5-4 with TRBJ1-1; D is perhaps TRBD1 (5 bases). Germline values: CDR1 SGHNT, CDR2 YYREEE (reference sequence). The CDR3 is 13 residues long. V lost 5 bases, J lost 0 bases, and 8 bases lay in between. In nucleotides, the CDR3 is TGTGCCAGCAGATCAGGGATGAACACTGAAGCTTTCTTT. Encoded protein: CASRSGMNTEAFF.

Concerning this clonotype itself: Sequence at one end of the junction differs from germline and may be a read error. The gene calls are TRBV12-3 or TRBV12-4 and TRBJ1-1; D remains unclear. The CDR3 contains 10 residues. The CDR3 sequence: CASSYREALF. DNA of the CDR3: TGTGCCAGCAGTTACAGAGAAGCTCTCTTT.

The chain combines TRBV28 with TRBJ2-5, with D possibly matching TRBD2 (6 bases). Trimming took off 6 bases at V and 2 bases at J, with 22 bases between the two ends. This CDR3 region has 17 residues. The germline CDR1 and CDR2 sequences are MDHEN and SYDVKM. The CDR3 DNA reads TGTGCCAGCAGCCCCTCCTTTGGGGTAGCGGCACAAGAGACCCAGTACTTC. Its protein product is CASSPSFGVAAQETQYF.

The chain recombines TRBV29-1 with TRBJ2-1, with 10 bases that match TRBD2. The germline V gene has CDR1 SQVTM and CDR2 ANQGSEA. CDR3 length equals 15 residues. The V segment lost 4 bases and the J segment 0 bases; nucleotides outside the gene matches: 3. The CDR3 sequence: CSVASSGSSYNEQFF. CDR3 sequence (DNA): TGCAGCGTTGCGTCTAGCGGGAGCTCCTACAATGAGCAGTTCTTC.

The chain uses TRBV3-1 and TRBJ2-7; 9 bases match TRBD1. After removal of 3 bases from V and 7 bases from J, the junction contained 10 bases not matched to a gene. CDR3 length: 15 amino acids. Germline-derived CDR1 and CDR2 are LGHDT and YNNKEL (reference sequence). Here the CDR3 reads CASSHHGTGSKEQYF. CDR3 in DNA: TGTGCCAGCAGCCATCACGGGACAGGGTCTAAAGAGCAGTACTTC.

The chain is built from TRBV7-9 and TRBJ2-7; a possible D gene is TRBD2 (6 bases). V was trimmed by 1 base and J by 5 bases, leaving 12 bases between them. In germline, CDR1 is SEHNR, CDR2 FQNEAQ (reference sequence). CDR3 length: 14 residues. The chain's CDR3 is CASSLVAGRNEQYF. The CDR3 DNA reads as TGTGCCAGCAGCTTAGTGGCGGGGCGTAACGAGCAGTACTTC.

V gene TRBV5-1 combines with J gene TRBJ1-1, with no clear D. Trimming took 1 base from V and 3 from J, leaving 10 bases between them. The germline V gene encodes CDR1 SGHRS and CDR2 YFSETQ. CDR3 length: 14 amino acids. The CDR3: CASSLRSRDTEAFF. In DNA form, the CDR3 reads TGCGCCAGCAGCTTGAGATCGCGGGACACTGAAGCTTTCTTT.

The chain recombines TRBV24-1 with TRBJ1-5; D remains ambiguous. Deletions cut 4 bases from V and 9 bases from J, with 12 bases between. Germline V lookup: CDR1 KGHDR, CDR2 SFDVKD. The CDR3 consists of 13 residues. The CDR3 loop is CATSESDTMPQHF. In nucleotides, the CDR3 is TGTGCCACCAGTGAGTCAGACACAATGCCCCAGCATTTT.

This chain links TRBV15 with TRBJ1-1, with a tentative D call TRBD1 (5 bases). The CDR3 is 15 amino acids. CDR1 and CDR2 from the germline V gene are LNHNV and YYDKDF (reference sequence). Deletions cut 5 bases from V and 1 base from J, with 14 bases between. The CDR3 here is CATSRTPQGNTEAFF. The CDR3 bases are TGTGCCACCAGCCGGACACCCCAGGGGAACACTGAAGCTTTCTTT.

V and J are TRBV20-1 and TRBJ1-2; 7 bases agree with TRBD1. The CDR3 totals 16 residues. V lost 6 bases to trimming and J lost 0 bases; unmatched junction nucleotides: 13. Germline V gene lookup returns CDR1 DFQATT and CDR2 SNEGSKA (reference sequence). The CDR3 loop reads CSATAGTVPANYGYTF. CDR3 bases: TGCAGTGCCACCGCCGGGACAGTTCCAGCTAACTATGGCTACACCTTC.

The V call is TRBV7-2, the J call TRBJ2-1, with D perhaps matching TRBD2 (5 bases). Germline V gene sequence: CDR1 SGHTA, CDR2 FQGNSA. The CDR3 totals 16 residues. V lost 2 bases to trimming and J lost 4 bases, with 15 bases between them. This CDR3 is CASSLLSSGAYNEQFF. The CDR3 DNA is TGTGCCAGCAGCTTACTGTCGAGCGGTGCGTACAATGAGCAGTTCTTC.